Listed below are T cell receptor beta chains from one sample, sequenced in a study of shared T cell receptors in the human thymus. Produced via immunoSEQ multiplex PCR; TCRdb's table is partial and in-frame only. The top ten hold 0.0095% to 0.011% of the sample, which has about 610,000 clones, 88% seen once. The sample was also linked to a second study, of human thymus T cells.

The sequencing input was thymocytes. The receptor source for this set is a boy less than two years old with a congenital heart defect. The CDR3 runs from the conserved cysteine through the conserved F or W. A D gene is named only where the DNA matches it firmly. Only some rows state a clone size, as once, few, many or a class for expanded clones.

V gene,J gene,clone size,D gene,CDR3 protein,CDR3 DNA
TRBV6-4,TRBJ2-3,-,TRBD2,CASSELAGVPDTQYF,TGTGCCAGCAGTGAACTAGCGGGAGTTCCCGATACGCAGTATTTT
TRBV15,TRBJ2-5,-,TRBD2,CATSTPSGRSEETQYF,TGTGCCACCAGTACCCCTAGCGGGAGATCGGAAGAGACCCAGTACTTC
TRBV6-4,TRBJ2-1,-,TRBD2,CASSTQGSGGAYNEQFF,TGTGCCAGCAGCACCCAAGGAAGCGGGGGAGCATACAATGAGCAGTTCTTC
TRBV27,TRBJ2-1,once,-,CASSFLALGDEQFF,TGTGCCAGCAGTTTTCTAGCGCTGGGCGATGAGCAGTTCTTC
TRBV5-4,TRBJ2-1,-,-,CASSRREVIPSSYNEQFF,TGTGCCAGCAGCCGCCGGGAAGTGATACCGAGCTCCTACAATGAGCAGTTCTTC
TRBV27,TRBJ2-3,few,-,CASSLPRAVDTQYF,TGTGCCAGCAGTCTTCCCAGGGCGGTAGATACGCAGTATTTT
TRBV27,TRBJ2-2,-,TRBD1,CASSPDRGDTGELFF,TGTGCCAGCAGTCCCGACAGGGGGGACACCGGGGAGCTGTTTTTT
TRBV9,TRBJ2-1,-,TRBD1,CASSVGGQDYNEQFF,TGTGCCAGCAGCGTAGGCGGACAGGATTACAATGAGCAGTTCTTC
TRBV28,TRBJ2-7,-,TRBD1,CASSLRDRGPVRYEQYF,TGTGCCAGCAGTTTGAGGGACAGGGGGCCCGTTCGCTACGAGCAGTACTTC
TRBV30,TRBJ2-1,-,TRBD1,CAWGAPRDRGRVPHNEQFF,TGTGCCTGGGGGGCACCTCGGGACAGGGGACGGGTCCCTCACAATGAGCAGTTCTTC
TRBV7-8,TRBJ1-5,-,-,CASSLRGFRGIPNQPQHF,TGTGCCAGCAGCTTACGTGGCTTCAGGGGAATCCCCAATCAGCCCCAGCATTTT
TRBV7-9,TRBJ2-2,-,-,CASSPLRGSGELFF,TGTGCCAGCAGCCCCCTGAGAGGGTCCGGGGAGCTGTTTTTT
TRBV7-2,TRBJ1-2,few,-,CASSFPQDPNYGYTF,TGTGCCAGCAGCTTCCCTCAGGATCCTAACTATGGCTACACCTTC
TRBV7-2,TRBJ2-7,-,TRBD2,CASSLDSGLAGVGREQYF,TGTGCCAGCAGCTTAGATTCGGGACTAGCGGGAGTGGGGCGGGAGCAGTACTTC
TRBV30,TRBJ2-7,-,-,CAWSAQGSYEQYF,TGTGCCTGGAGTGCGCAGGGATCCTACGAGCAGTACTTC
TRBV21-1,TRBJ1-2,once,-,CASARQGRSGYTF,TGTGCCAGCGCTCGACAGGGAAGAAGCGGCTACACCTTC
TRBV15,TRBJ2-5,-,-,CATSRGSSGETQYF,TGTGCCACCAGCAGAGGGTCGTCAGGAGAGACCCAGTACTTC
TRBV5-8,TRBJ1-2,-,-,CASSPRKRGFYGYTF,TGTGCCAGCAGCCCGCGGAAAAGGGGGTTCTATGGCTACACCTTC
TRBV11-2,TRBJ1-4,-,TRBD1,CASSLVGTDLEKLFF,TGTGCCAGCAGCTTAGTGGGGACAGACCTTGAAAAACTGTTTTTT
TRBV5-6,TRBJ1-2,-,-,CASSSTSRVVHGYTF,TGTGCCAGCAGCTCGACCAGCAGGGTTGTCCATGGCTACACCTTC
TRBV29-1,TRBJ2-3,-,-,CSGAGAASTDTQYF,TGCAGCGGGGCAGGAGCGGCCTCCACAGATACGCAGTATTTT
TRBV7-2,TRBJ2-5,-,TRBD2,CASSLPGTSGSGETQYF,TGTGCCAGCAGCCTGCCCGGGACTAGCGGGAGCGGGGAGACCCAGTACTTC
TRBV7-6,TRBJ2-2,-,-,CASSLAPAGFTGELFF,TGTGCCAGCAGCTTAGCCCCGGCGGGATTCACCGGGGAGCTGTTTTTT
TRBV6-1,TRBJ2-7,-,-,CASSEVGAYEQYF,TGTGCCAGCAGTGAAGTCGGGGCCTACGAGCAGTACTTC
TRBV7-9,TRBJ2-1,-,-,CASSPAAGGNEQFF,TGTGCCAGCAGCCCCGCAGCAGGTGGCAATGAGCAGTTCTTC
TRBV7-9,TRBJ2-1,-,TRBD2,CASSSPKLAMYNEQFF,TGTGCCAGCAGCTCCCCAAAACTAGCGATGTACAATGAGCAGTTCTTC
TRBV2,TRBJ1-1,-,-,CATHGEGLSPEAFF,TGTGCCACCCATGGAGAGGGCTTGAGTCCTGAAGCTTTCTTT
TRBV7-9,TRBJ2-1,-,TRBD2,CASSPGLVEFGGWQFF,TGTGCCAGCAGCCCCGGACTAGTGGAGTTTGGGGGATGGCAGTTCTTC
TRBV7-2,TRBJ2-7,-,TRBD2,CASSLAWGGLAGGRSYEQYF,TGTGCCAGCAGCTTAGCTTGGGGCGGGCTAGCGGGAGGGCGGTCCTACGAGCAGTACTTC
TRBV6-6,TRBJ1-2,-,TRBD1,CASSSQGQPGGYTF,TGTGCCAGCAGTTCTCAGGGACAGCCCGGTGGCTACACCTTC
TRBV5-1,TRBJ2-5,once,-,CASTTPGVPQETQYF,TGCGCCAGCACTACCCCCGGAGTACCCCAAGAGACCCAGTACTTC
TRBV19,TRBJ2-2,-,TRBD2,CASRNLAGGTGELFF,TGTGCCAGTAGGAACTTAGCGGGAGGCACCGGGGAGCTGTTTTTT
TRBV12-5,TRBJ1-1,-,-,CASGLRQEHMNTEAFF,TGTGCTAGTGGTTTGAGACAGGAGCACATGAACACTGAAGCTTTCTTT
TRBV5-1,TRBJ2-3,-,TRBD2,CASKFRASGRTDTQYF,TGCGCCAGCAAATTCCGGGCTAGCGGCCGCACAGATACGCAGTATTTT
TRBV6-5,TRBJ2-7,-,-,CASSPASSSYEQYF,TGTGCCAGCTCTCCAGCGAGCAGCTCCTACGAGCAGTACTTC
TRBV9,TRBJ2-1,-,-,CASSVAGHHGRGDNEQFF,TGTGCCAGCAGCGTAGCGGGACATCATGGTAGAGGGGACAATGAGCAGTTCTTC
TRBV19,TRBJ2-6,-,-,CASSARGAHSGANVLTF,TGTGCCAGTAGTGCCCGGGGGGCCCACTCTGGGGCCAACGTCCTGACTTTC
TRBV5-1,TRBJ1-1,-,TRBD1,CASSFNPGQAPTEAFF,TGCGCCAGCAGCTTTAACCCGGGACAGGCCCCCACTGAAGCTTTCTTT
TRBV11-2,TRBJ2-7,once,-,CASSLERGRERENSYEQYF,TGTGCCAGCAGCTTAGAACGAGGGCGGGAAAGGGAAAACTCCTACGAGCAGTACTTC
TRBV2,TRBJ2-3,once,-,CASSDTYEKTSTDTQYF,TGTGCCAGCAGTGACACCTACGAGAAAACTAGCACAGATACGCAGTATTTT
TRBV4-2,TRBJ1-1,-,-,CASSQVTDYRAFRSAFF,TGTGCCAGCAGCCAAGTTACTGACTACAGGGCGTTTAGATCGGCTTTCTTT
TRBV19,TRBJ2-1,-,-,CASSGSGSRNEQFF,TGTGCCAGTAGTGGCAGCGGGTCGCGGAATGAGCAGTTCTTC
TRBV5-6,TRBJ2-1,-,-,CASSLRREGILQFF,TGTGCCAGCAGCTTGAGACGGGAAGGAATTTTGCAGTTCTTC
TRBV11-2,TRBJ2-1,-,-,CASSLTSSYNEQFF,TGTGCCAGCAGCTTAACCAGCTCCTACAATGAGCAGTTCTTC
TRBV4-1,TRBJ2-2,-,TRBD2,CASSQPTSGITGELFF,TGCGCCAGCAGCCAACCGACTAGCGGGATAACCGGGGAGCTGTTTTTT
TRBV9,TRBJ2-7,-,TRBD2,CASSVGVSGRSGEQYF,TGTGCCAGCAGCGTAGGTGTTAGCGGGAGATCTGGGGAGCAGTACTTC
TRBV19,TRBJ1-1,-,TRBD1,CASAAGTGFGRTEAFF,TGTGCCAGTGCCGCCGGGACAGGGTTTGGGAGGACTGAAGCTTTCTTT
TRBV19,TRBJ2-7,-,TRBD2,CASSTSGLASYEQYF,TGTGCCAGTAGTACATCTGGACTAGCCTCCTACGAGCAGTACTTC
TRBV10-3,TRBJ2-3,-,-,CAISEGPSTDTQYF,TGTGCCATCAGTGAGGGGCCTAGCACAGATACGCAGTATTTT
TRBV7-9,TRBJ2-7,-,-,CASSLREGTEQYF,TGTGCCAGCAGCCTAAGAGAGGGTACCGAGCAGTACTTC
TRBV11-2,TRBJ2-1,-,-,CASRPWGVSYNEQFF,TGTGCCAGCAGACCATGGGGGGTTTCCTACAATGAGCAGTTCTTC
TRBV28,TRBJ1-3,-,TRBD1,CASSQPRTGLRNTIYF,TGTGCCAGCAGCCAACCTCGGACAGGCTTAAGAAACACCATATATTTT
TRBV28,TRBJ2-7,-,TRBD2,CAIQAGDEQYF,TGTGCCATCCAAGCGGGGGACGAGCAGTACTTC
TRBV12-5,TRBJ2-6,-,TRBD2,CASGSRGRVSGANVLTF,TGTGCTAGTGGCTCCCGGGGGAGGGTCTCTGGGGCCAACGTCCTGACTTTC